These 3 T cell receptor beta chains were sequenced from one sample in a study of spatial heterogeneity in lung cancer. Overall study results and limits: Counts of expanded intratumoral alpha and beta TCRs tracked tumor mutation counts.

The time point was: sample taken at primary tumor resection. Each CDR3 protein is one row after TCRdb ran MiXCR on the 5' RACE reads. The sample carries about 100,000 distinct CDR3 sequences, about 4.4% recorded once. No antigen is known for these receptors. The specimen was lung tumor tissue, collected at surgery. The receptors were sampled from a male donor with early-stage non-small cell lung cancer.

This clonotype appeared many times. The chain couples TRBV5-1 to TRBJ1-1; D unresolved. Trimming cost V 1 base and J 3 bases, with 7 bases left between them. The CDR3 extends over 13 amino acids. The germline V gene encodes CDR1 SGHRS and CDR2 YFSETQ. The CDR3 protein is CASSLRAYTEAFF. CDR3 DNA sequence: TGCGCCAGCAGCTTGAGGGCGTACACTGAAGCTTTCTTT.

This clonotype was seen at least ten times. V and J are TRBV4-1 and TRBJ2-3; no reliable D call. Germline loops: CDR1 MGHRA, CDR2 YSYEKL. V gave up 2 bases and J gave up 3 bases, with 15 bases separating them. The CDR3 extends over 16 amino acids. CDR3 nucleotide sequence: TGCGCCAGCAGCCAACCCGTCTCGGAGATGACAGATACGCAGTATTTT. It codes for CASSQPVSEMTDTQYF.

This clonotype was observed a handful of times. The V gene is TRBV27, the J gene TRBJ1-5, with D possibly matching TRBD1 (6 bases). The germline CDR1 and CDR2 sequences are MNHEY and SMNVEV (reference sequence). V dropped 2 bases and J dropped 0 bases, with 11 bases sitting between them. This CDR3 is built from 16 residues. CDR3 sequence reads: CASSLRRGHSNQPQHF. The CDR3 coding sequence is TGTGCCAGCAGTTTACGCAGGGGTCATAGCAATCAGCCCCAGCATTTT.